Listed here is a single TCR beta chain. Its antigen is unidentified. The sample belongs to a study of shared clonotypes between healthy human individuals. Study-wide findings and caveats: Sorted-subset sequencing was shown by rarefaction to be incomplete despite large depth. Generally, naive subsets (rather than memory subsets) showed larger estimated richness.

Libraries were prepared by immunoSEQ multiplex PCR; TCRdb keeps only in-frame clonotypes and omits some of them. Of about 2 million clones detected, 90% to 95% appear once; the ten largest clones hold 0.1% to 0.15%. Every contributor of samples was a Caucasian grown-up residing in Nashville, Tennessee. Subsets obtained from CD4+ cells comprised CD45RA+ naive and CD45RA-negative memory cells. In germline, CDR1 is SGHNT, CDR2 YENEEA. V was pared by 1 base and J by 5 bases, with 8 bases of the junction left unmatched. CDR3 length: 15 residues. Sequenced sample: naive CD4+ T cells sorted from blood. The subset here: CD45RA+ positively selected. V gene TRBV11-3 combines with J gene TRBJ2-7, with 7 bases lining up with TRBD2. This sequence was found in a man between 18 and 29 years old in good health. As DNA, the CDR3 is TGTGCCAGCAGCTTAGTCGGGACTATCAACCACGAGCAGTACTTC. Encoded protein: CASSLVGTINHEQYF.